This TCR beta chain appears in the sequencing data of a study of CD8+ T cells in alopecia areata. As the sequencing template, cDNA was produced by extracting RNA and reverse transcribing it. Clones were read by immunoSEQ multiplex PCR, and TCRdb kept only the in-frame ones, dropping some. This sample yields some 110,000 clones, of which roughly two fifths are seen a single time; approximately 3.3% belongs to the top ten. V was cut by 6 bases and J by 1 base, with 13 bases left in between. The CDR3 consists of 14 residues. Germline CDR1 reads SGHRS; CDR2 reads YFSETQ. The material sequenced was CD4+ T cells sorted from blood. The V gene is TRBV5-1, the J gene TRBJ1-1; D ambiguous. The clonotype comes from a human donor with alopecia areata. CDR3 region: CASIAAPPNTEAFF. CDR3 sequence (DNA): TGCGCCAGCATCGCCGCGCCACCGAACACTGAAGCTTTCTTT.